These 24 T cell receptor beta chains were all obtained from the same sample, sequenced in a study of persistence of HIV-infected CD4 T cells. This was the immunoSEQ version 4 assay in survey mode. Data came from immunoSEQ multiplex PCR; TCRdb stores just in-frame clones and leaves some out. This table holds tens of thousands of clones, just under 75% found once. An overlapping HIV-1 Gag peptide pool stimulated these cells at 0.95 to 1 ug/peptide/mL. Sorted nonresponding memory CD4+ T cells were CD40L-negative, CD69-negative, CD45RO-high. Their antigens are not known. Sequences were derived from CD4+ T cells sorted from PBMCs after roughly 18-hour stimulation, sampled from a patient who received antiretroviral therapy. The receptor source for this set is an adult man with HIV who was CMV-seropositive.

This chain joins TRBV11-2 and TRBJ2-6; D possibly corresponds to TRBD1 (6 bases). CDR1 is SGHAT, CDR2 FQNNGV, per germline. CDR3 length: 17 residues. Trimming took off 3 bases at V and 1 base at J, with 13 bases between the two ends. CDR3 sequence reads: CASSFRGTGSGANVLTF. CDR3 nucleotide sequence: TGTGCCAGCAGCTTTAGGGGAACAGGGTCTGGGGCCAACGTCCTGACTTTC. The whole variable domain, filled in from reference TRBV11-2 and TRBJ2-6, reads EAGVAQSPRYKIIEKRQSVAFWCNPISGHATLYWYQQILGQGPKLLIQFQNNGVVDDSQLPKDRFSAERLKGVDSTLKIQPAKLEDSAVYLCASSFRGTGSGANVLTFGAGSRLTVL.

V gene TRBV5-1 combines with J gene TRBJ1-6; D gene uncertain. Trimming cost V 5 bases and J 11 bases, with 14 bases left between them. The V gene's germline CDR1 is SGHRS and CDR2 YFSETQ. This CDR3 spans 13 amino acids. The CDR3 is CASRREPPAPLHF. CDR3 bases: TGCGCCAGCAGAAGGGAGCCCCCGGCACCCCTCCACTTT.

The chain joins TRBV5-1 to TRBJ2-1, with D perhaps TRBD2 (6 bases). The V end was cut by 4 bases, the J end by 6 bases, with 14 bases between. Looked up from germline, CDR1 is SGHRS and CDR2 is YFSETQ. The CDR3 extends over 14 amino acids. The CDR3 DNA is TGCGCCAGCAGCCCCGGACGGGAGTCCAATGAGCAGTTCTTC. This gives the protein CASSPGRESNEQFF.

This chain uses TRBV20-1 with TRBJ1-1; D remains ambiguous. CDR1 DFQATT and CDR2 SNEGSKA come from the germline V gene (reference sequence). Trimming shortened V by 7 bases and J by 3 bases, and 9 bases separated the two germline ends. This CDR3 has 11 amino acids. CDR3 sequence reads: CSGIRDTEAFF. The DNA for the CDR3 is TGCAGTGGGATCCGGGACACTGAAGCTTTCTTT.

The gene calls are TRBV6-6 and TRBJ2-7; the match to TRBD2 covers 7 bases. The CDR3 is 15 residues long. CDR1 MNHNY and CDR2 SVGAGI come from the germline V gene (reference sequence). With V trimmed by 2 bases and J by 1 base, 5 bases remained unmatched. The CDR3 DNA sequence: TGTGCCAGCAGTTACGGGGGGGTTACTTCCTACGAGCAGTACTTC. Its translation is CASSYGGVTSYEQYF.

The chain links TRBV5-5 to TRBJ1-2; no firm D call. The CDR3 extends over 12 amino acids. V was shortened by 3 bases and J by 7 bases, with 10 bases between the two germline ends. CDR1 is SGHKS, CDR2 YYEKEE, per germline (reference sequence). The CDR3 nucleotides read TGTGCCAGCAGCTCTAGACTGGTTGGCTACACCTTC. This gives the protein CASSSRLVGYTF.

The CDR3 loop is CASRREGVAPSEAFF. CDR3 nucleotide sequence: TGTGCCAGCCGGAGGGAGGGGGTAGCTCCGAGTGAAGCTTTCTTT. The J gene is TRBJ1-1, the V gene TRBV4-2; tentative D call: TRBD1 (6 bases). The length of the CDR3 is 15 residues. Germline V lookup: CDR1 LGHNA, CDR2 YNFKEQ. V lost 8 bases to trimming and J lost 7 bases, with 23 bases between them.

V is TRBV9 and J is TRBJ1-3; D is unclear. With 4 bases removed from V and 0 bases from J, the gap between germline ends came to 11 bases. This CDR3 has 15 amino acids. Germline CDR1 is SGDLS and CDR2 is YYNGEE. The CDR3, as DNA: TGTGCCAGCAGCATATACCCAGGCTCTGGAAACACCATATATTTT. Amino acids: CASSIYPGSGNTIYF.

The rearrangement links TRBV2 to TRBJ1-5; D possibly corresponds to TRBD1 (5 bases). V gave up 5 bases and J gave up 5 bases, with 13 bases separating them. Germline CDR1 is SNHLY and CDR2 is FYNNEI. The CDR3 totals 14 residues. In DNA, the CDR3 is TGTGCCAGCAGTAAAGGGACCGATTATCAGCCCCAGCATTTT. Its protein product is CASSKGTDYQPQHF.

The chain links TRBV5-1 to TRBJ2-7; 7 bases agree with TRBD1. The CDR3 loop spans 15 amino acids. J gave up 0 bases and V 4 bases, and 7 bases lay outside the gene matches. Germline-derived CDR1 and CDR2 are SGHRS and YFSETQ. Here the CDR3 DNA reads TGCGCCAGCAGCCGCGCACAGGGGACCTCCTACGAGCAGTACTTC. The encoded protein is CASSRAQGTSYEQYF.

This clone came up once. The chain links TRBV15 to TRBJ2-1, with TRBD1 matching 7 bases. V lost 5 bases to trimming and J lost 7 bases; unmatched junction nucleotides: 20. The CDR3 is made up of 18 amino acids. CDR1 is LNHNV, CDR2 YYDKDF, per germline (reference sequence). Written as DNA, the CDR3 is TGTGCCACCAGCGGCGGAGAGGGGGCCATCCTCAGGGTGAATGAGCAGTTCTTC. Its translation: CATSGGEGAILRVNEQFF.

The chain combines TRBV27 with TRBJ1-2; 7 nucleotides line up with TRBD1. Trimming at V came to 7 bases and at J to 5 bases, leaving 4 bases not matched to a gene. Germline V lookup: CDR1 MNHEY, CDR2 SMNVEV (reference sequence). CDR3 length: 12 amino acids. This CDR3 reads CASMDRLYGYTF. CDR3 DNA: TGTGCCAGCATGGACAGGCTATATGGCTACACCTTC.

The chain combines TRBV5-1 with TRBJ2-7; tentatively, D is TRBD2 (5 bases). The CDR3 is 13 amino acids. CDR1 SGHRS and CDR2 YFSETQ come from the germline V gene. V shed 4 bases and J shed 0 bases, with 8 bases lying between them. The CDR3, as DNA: TGCGCCAGCAGCCCCCTAGCCTCCTACGAGCAGTACTTC. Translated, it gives CASSPLASYEQYF.

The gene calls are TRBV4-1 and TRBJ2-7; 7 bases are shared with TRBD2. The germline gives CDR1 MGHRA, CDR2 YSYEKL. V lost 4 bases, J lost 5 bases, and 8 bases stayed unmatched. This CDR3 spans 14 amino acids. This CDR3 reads CASSPQRDGHEQYF. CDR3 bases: TGCGCCAGCAGCCCTCAGCGGGATGGCCACGAGCAGTACTTC.

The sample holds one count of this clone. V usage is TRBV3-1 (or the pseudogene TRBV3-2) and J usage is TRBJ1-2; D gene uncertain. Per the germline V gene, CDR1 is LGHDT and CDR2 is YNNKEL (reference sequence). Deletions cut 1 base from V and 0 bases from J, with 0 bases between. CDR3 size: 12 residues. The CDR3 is CASSQANYGYTF. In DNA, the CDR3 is TGTGCCAGCAGCCAAGCTAACTATGGCTACACCTTC.

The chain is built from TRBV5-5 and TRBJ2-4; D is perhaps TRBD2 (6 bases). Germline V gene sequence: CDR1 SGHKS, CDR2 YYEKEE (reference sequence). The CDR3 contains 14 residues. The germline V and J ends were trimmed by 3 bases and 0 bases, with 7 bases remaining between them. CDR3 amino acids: CASSWGLAKNIQYF. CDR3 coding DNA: TGTGCCAGCAGCTGGGGACTAGCCAAAAACATTCAGTACTTC. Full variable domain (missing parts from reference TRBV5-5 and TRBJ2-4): DAGVTQSPTHLIKTRGQQVTLRCSPISGHKSVSWYQQVLGQGPQFIFQYYEKEERGRGNFPDRFSARQFPNYSSELNVNALLLGDSALYLCASSWGLAKNIQYFGAGTRLSVL.

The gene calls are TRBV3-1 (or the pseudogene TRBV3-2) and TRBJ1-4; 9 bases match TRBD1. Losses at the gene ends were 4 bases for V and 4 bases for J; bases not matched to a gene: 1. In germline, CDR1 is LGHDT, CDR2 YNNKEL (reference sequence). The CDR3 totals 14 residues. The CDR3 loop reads CASSPGQGNEKLFF. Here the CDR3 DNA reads TGTGCCAGCAGCCCGGGACAGGGTAATGAAAAACTGTTTTTT.

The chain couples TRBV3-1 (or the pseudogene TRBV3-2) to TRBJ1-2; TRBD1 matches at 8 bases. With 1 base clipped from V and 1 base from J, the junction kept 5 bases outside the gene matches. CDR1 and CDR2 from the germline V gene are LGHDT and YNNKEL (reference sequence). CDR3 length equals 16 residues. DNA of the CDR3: TGTGCCAGCAGCCAAGGACAGGGGCGAGGTAACTATGGCTACACCTTC. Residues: CASSQGQGRGNYGYTF.

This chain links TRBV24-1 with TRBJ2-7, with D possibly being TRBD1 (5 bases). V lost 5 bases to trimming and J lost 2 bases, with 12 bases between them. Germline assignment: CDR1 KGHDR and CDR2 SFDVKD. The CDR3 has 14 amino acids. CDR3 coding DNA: TGTGCCACCAGTGCAACGACAGCTCCCTACGAGCAGTACTTC. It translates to CATSATTAPYEQYF.

CDR3: CASSPQEGNTEAFF. The CDR3 DNA reads TGTGCCAGCTCACCACAAGAGGGGAACACTGAAGCTTTCTTT. The rearrangement joins TRBV18 to TRBJ1-1; no reliable D call. Germline assignment: CDR1 KGHSH and CDR2 LQKENI. Trimming took off 1 base at V and 1 base at J, with 7 bases between the two ends. The CDR3 consists of 14 residues.

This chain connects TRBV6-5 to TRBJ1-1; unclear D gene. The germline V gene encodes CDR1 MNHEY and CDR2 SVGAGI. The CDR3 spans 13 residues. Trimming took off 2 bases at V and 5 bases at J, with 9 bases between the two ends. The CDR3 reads CASSYRVETEAFF. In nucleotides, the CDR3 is TGTGCCAGCAGTTACAGGGTGGAGACTGAAGCTTTCTTT.

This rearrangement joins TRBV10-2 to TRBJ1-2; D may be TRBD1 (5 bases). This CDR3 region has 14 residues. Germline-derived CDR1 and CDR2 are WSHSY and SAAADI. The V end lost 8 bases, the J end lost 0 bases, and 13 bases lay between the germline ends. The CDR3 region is CASWDLAANYGYTF. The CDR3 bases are TGCGCCAGCTGGGACCTAGCAGCTAACTATGGCTACACCTTC.

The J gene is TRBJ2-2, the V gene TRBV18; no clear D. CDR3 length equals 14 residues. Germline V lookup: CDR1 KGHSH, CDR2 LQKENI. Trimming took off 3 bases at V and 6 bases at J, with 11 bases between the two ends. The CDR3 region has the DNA TGTGCCAGCTCACCTTCTAAACCGGCCGGGGAGCTGTTTTTT. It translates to CASSPSKPAGELFF.

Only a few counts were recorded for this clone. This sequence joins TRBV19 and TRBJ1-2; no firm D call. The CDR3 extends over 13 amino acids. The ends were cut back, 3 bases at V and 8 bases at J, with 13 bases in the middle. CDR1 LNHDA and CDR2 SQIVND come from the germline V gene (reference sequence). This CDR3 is CASSMVKVGGYTF. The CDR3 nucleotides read TGTGCCAGTAGTATGGTTAAAGTCGGCGGCTACACCTTC. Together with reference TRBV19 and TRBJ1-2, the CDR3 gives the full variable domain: DGGITQSPKYLFRKEGQNVTLSCEQNLNHDAMYWYRQDPGQGLRLIYYSQIVNDFQKGDIAEGYSVSREKKESFPLTVTSAQKNPTAFYLCASSMVKVGGYTFGSGTRLTVV.